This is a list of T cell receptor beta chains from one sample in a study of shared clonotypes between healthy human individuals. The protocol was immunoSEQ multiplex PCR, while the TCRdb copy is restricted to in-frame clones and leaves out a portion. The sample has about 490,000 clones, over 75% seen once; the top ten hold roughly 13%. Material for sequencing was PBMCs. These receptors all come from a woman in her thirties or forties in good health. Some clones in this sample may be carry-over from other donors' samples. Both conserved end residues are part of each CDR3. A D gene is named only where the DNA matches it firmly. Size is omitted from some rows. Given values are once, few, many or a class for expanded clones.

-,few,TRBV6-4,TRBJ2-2,CASSGWALLYTGELFF,TGTGCCAGCAGTGGTTGGGCTCTCCTTTACACCGGGGAGCTGTTTTTT
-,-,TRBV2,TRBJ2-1,CASSARPRGYTYNEQFF,TGTGCCAGCAGTGCAAGGCCGCGGGGTTACACCTACAATGAGCAGTTCTTC
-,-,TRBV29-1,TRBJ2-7,CSVGQRYEQYF,TGCAGCGTTGGACAGAGGTACGAGCAGTACTTC
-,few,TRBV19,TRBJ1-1,CASSSRTDEAFF,TGTGCCAGTAGTTCCCGGACAGATGAAGCTTTCTTT
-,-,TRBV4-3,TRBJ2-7,CASSQAPNSYEQYF,TGCGCCAGCAGCCAAGCGCCCAACTCATACGAGCAGTACTTC
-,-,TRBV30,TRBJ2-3,CTTWGWVSDTQYF,TGTACCACGTGGGGGTGGGTCTCAGATACGCAGTATTTT
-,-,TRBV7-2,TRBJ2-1,CASSLDSGPGNEQFF,TGTGCCAGCAGCTTAGATAGCGGCCCTGGGAATGAGCAGTTCTTC
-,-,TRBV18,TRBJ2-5,CASSLRQAGETQYF,TGTGCCAGCTCACTAAGACAGGCCGGGGAGACCCAGTACTTC
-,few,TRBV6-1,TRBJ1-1,CASSEARLTEAFF,TGTGCCAGCAGTGAAGCGCGTTTGACTGAAGCTTTCTTT
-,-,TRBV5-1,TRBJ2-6,CASRESGANVLTF,TGCGCCAGCAGGGAATCTGGGGCCAACGTCCTGACTTTC
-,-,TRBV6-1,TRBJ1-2,CASSENRDYGYTF,TGTGCCAGCAGTGAAAACAGGGACTATGGCTACACCTTC
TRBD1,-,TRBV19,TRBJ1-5,CASSQDRVSNQPQHF,TGTGCCAGTAGTCAGGACAGGGTGAGCAATCAGCCCCAGCATTTT
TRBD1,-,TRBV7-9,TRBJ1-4,CASRPTGPVEKLFF,TGTGCCAGCAGACCGACAGGGCCCGTTGAAAAACTGTTTTTT
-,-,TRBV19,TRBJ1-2,CASSNLYGTLAGYTF,TGTGCCAGTAGTAACCTCTACGGGACACTCGCAGGCTACACCTTC